Below are 26 T cell receptor beta chains sequenced from a single sample in a study of human T cells and chemical hapten exposure. Noted treatment: therapeutic diphenylcyclopropenone sensitization with weekly scalp DPC. Unique molecular identifiers were attached to individual cDNA molecules during library preparation. TCRdb ran MiXCR on the reads and lists one entry per CDR3 protein. The repertoire has a few hundred distinct CDR3 sequences, around 94% of them found once; the top ten carry 20% to 25%. The sequencing here drew on whole blood, taken before DPC sensitization or 2, 6, or about 24 weeks after (not recorded which). Receptor source: an adult with alopecia areata. Some clones in this sample may be carry-over from other donors' samples. This table probably holds off-target reads from a library built for another chain.

The J gene is TRBJ2-2, the V gene TRBV6-5, with D possibly being TRBD1 (6 bases). The CDR3 is 15 residues long. Germline assignment: CDR1 MNHEY and CDR2 SVGAGI. The V gene lost 6 bases and the J gene lost 4 bases, with 15 bases spanning the gap. This chain's CDR3 is CASSSGTPSTGELFF. Here the CDR3 DNA reads TGTGCCAGCAGCTCCGGGACACCCAGCACCGGGGAGCTGTTTTTT.

The chain employs TRBV7-2 and TRBJ2-3; D gene unclear. Trimming cost V 5 bases and J 3 bases, with 6 bases left between them. Germline values: CDR1 SGHTA, CDR2 FQGNSA. There are 12 residues in the CDR3. The CDR3 here is CASSPATDTQYF. CDR3 DNA: TGTGCCAGCAGCCCTGCGACAGATACGCAGTATTTT.

In this sample, this clonotype turned up once. The CDR3 sequence: CSVSGQVIYNEQFF. The DNA for the CDR3 is TGCAGCGTGTCAGGACAGGTCATCTACAATGAGCAGTTCTTC. The chain carries TRBV29-1 and TRBJ2-1, with 7 bases fitting TRBD1. The J segment lost 3 bases and the V segment lost 6 bases, leaving 8 bases of the junction unmatched. The CDR3 runs 14 residues. Germline V gene sequence: CDR1 SQVTM, CDR2 ANQGSEA.

This clonotype was found a few times. The genes are TRBV28 and TRBJ2-7; D is undetermined. V dropped 5 bases and J dropped 6 bases, with 14 bases sitting between them. This CDR3 comprises 13 residues. Germline values: CDR1 MDHEN, CDR2 SYDVKM. CDR3 residues: CASSPGLGSEQYF. For the CDR3, the DNA is TGTGCCAGCAGTCCAGGATTGGGATCCGAGCAGTACTTC.

The chain has TRBV20-1 and TRBJ2-7; D is uncertain. Trimming stripped 0 bases from V and 1 base from J, with 10 bases between. Per the germline V gene, CDR1 is DFQATT and CDR2 is SNEGSKA (reference sequence). This CDR3 contains 14 residues. CDR3 residues: CSARDLSSSYEQYF. DNA for the CDR3: TGCAGTGCTAGAGACCTAAGCAGTTCCTACGAGCAGTACTTC.

The chain carries TRBV29-1 and TRBJ2-7; D is unclear. The V end was cut by 4 bases, the J end by 3 bases, with 7 bases between. Germline V gene lookup returns CDR1 SQVTM and CDR2 ANQGSEA. The CDR3 loop spans 11 amino acids. The CDR3, as DNA: TGCAGCGTTGTGACTTACTACGAGCAGTACTTC. Its translation is CSVVTYYEQYF.

The chain recombines TRBV7-7 with TRBJ2-3; 9 nucleotides agree with TRBD1. The CDR3 covers 13 residues. Trimming at V came to 5 bases and at J to 5 bases, leaving 2 bases not matched to a gene. CDR1 is SSHAT and CDR2 is FNYEAQ in the germline V gene (reference sequence). The CDR3 nucleotides read TGTGCCAGCAGCAAGGACAGGGGAGATACGCAGTATTTT. This sequence encodes CASSKDRGDTQYF.

The J gene is TRBJ2-3, the V gene TRBV7-2; D gene unclear. V was shortened by 3 bases and J by 2 bases, with 0 bases between the two germline ends. Per germline, CDR1 SGHTA and CDR2 FQGNSA. The CDR3 contains 11 residues. The CDR3 here is CASSFTDTQYF. The CDR3 nucleotides are TGTGCCAGCAGCTTCACAGATACGCAGTATTTT.

CDR3 residues: CASSLNRDTEAFF. CDR3 coding DNA: TGTGCCAGCAGCTTAAACAGGGACACTGAAGCTTTCTTT. The chain couples TRBV7-3 to TRBJ1-1; D might be TRBD1 (6 bases). Germline V gene lookup returns CDR1 SGHTA and CDR2 FQGTGA. The CDR3 contains 13 residues. V gave up 1 base and J gave up 3 bases, with 6 bases separating them.

The chain couples TRBV19 to TRBJ2-6; 7 nucleotides agree with TRBD1. The CDR3 consists of 17 residues. J gave up 0 bases and V 7 bases, and 9 bases lay outside the gene matches. Germline CDR1 is LNHDA and CDR2 is SQIVND (reference sequence). CDR3 residues: CASTLQGQSSGANVLTF. The CDR3 nucleotides read TGTGCCAGTACCTTACAGGGACAGAGCTCTGGGGCCAACGTCCTGACTTTC.

The chain recombines TRBV7-7 with TRBJ2-1; D is unclear. This CDR3 contains 16 residues. Germline lookup yields CDR1 SSHAT and CDR2 FNYEAQ (reference sequence). Deletions cut 1 base from V and 5 bases from J, with 15 bases between. In DNA form, the CDR3 reads TGTGCCAGCAGCTTAGGGCCAGGTGGATTTGACAATGAGCAGTTCTTC. Translating gives CASSLGPGGFDNEQFF.

This rearrangement joins TRBV6-1 to TRBJ1-2; weak D call: TRBD1 (6 bases). There are 12 residues in the CDR3. Germline values: CDR1 MNHNS, CDR2 SASEGT. Trimming removed 6 bases at V and 11 bases at J, with 16 bases between. CDR3 in amino acids: CASSEGTTQYTF. In DNA form, the CDR3 reads TGTGCCAGCAGCGAGGGGACAACCCAGTACACCTTC.

J is TRBJ1-2 and V is TRBV6-5; 7 bases align to TRBD1. V was pared by 5 bases and J by 4 bases, with 10 bases of the junction left unmatched. From germline, CDR1 is MNHEY and CDR2 SVGAGI. This CDR3 is built from 15 residues. CDR3 loop: CASSRRGGRFYGYTF. DNA for the CDR3: TGTGCCAGCAGTAGGCGAGGGGGCCGGTTCTATGGCTACACCTTC.

V is TRBV4-3 and J is TRBJ1-2; the D gene is possibly TRBD1 (6 bases). Looked up from germline, CDR1 is LGHNA and CDR2 is YSLEER. The CDR3 covers 16 residues. Deletions cut 5 bases from V and 0 bases from J, with 16 bases between. The chain's CDR3 is CASSTTRTATNYGYTF. The CDR3, as DNA: TGCGCCAGCAGCACTACGAGGACAGCGACTAACTATGGCTACACCTTC.

The CDR3 protein is CASSGANFGEQFF. In nucleotides, the CDR3 is TGTGCCAGCAGTGGGGCCAACTTTGGTGAGCAGTTCTTC. The chain has TRBV6-4 and TRBJ2-1; D not resolved. Germline V gene sequence: CDR1 MRHNA, CDR2 SNTAGT. V was pared by 4 bases and J by 9 bases, with 13 bases between. CDR3 length: 13 amino acids.

The gene calls are TRBV2 and TRBJ1-2, with D maybe TRBD1 (5 bases). Trimming took off 6 bases at V and 2 bases at J, with 16 bases between the two ends. Per germline, CDR1 SNHLY and CDR2 FYNNEI. The CDR3 loop spans 15 amino acids. CDR3 residues: CASSHRGQGNYGYTF. CDR3 DNA: TGTGCCAGCAGCCACCGTGGCCAGGGCAACTATGGCTACACCTTC.

Only one count was recorded for this clonotype. The chain couples TRBV9 to TRBJ2-7; TRBD2 matches 11 bases. V was pared by 3 bases and J by 7 bases, with 3 bases of the junction left unmatched. The CDR3 is 13 amino acids. Germline V gene sequence: CDR1 SGDLS, CDR2 YYNGEE. The CDR3 loop is CASSAGLAVEQYF. The CDR3 coding sequence is TGTGCCAGCAGCGCGGGACTAGCGGTAGAGCAGTACTTC. Using reference TRBV9 and TRBJ2-7 for the parts outside the CDR3, the full variable domain is DSGVTQTPKHLITATGQRVTLRCSPRSGDLSVYWYQQSLDQGLQFLIQYYNGEERAKGNILERFSAQQFPDLHSELNLSSLELGDSALYFCASSAGLAVEQYFGPGTRLTVT.

The chain employs TRBV6-2 or TRBV6-3 and TRBJ1-1; possibly TRBD1 for D (5 bases). V was pared by 4 bases and J by 6 bases, with 12 bases between. Per the germline V gene, CDR1 is MNHEY and CDR2 is SVGEGT. This CDR3 contains 13 residues. CDR3 coding DNA: TGTGCCAGCAGTTGGGGGTCTCTTCCTGAAGCTTTCTTT. It specifies CASSWGSLPEAFF.

The rearrangement joins TRBV6-6 to TRBJ1-2, with 11 bases fitting TRBD1. CDR3 size: 17 residues. V lost 2 bases and J lost 3; bases outside the gene matches: 8. The germline V gene has CDR1 MNHNY and CDR2 SVGAGI (reference sequence). CDR3: CASSYDPRTGGDYGYTF. The CDR3 DNA reads as TGTGCCAGCAGTTACGACCCCCGGACAGGGGGCGACTATGGCTACACCTTC.

The rearrangement uses TRBV7-2 and TRBJ2-1; either TRBD1 or TRBD2 may supply D (5 bases each). The CDR3 sequence is 17 residues long. V was clipped by 7 bases and J by 7 bases, with 26 bases between them. The germline V gene has CDR1 SGHTA and CDR2 FQGNSA. As DNA, the CDR3 is TGTGCCAGCACCCTATTGGGCAGTAACAGGAGGAGGAATGAGCAGTTCTTC. Its translation is CASTLLGSNRRRNEQFF.

V and J are TRBV6-6 and TRBJ1-2; TRBD1 is a possible D gene (5 bases). Germline CDR1 reads MNHNY; CDR2 reads SVGAGI (reference sequence). V lost 0 bases and J 4 bases, leaving 30 bases between the germline ends. The length of the CDR3 is 21 residues. The CDR3 sequence: CASSYSSLGERVRGVRYGYTF. The CDR3 DNA is TGTGCCAGCAGTTACTCGAGTTTGGGGGAACGTGTTCGGGGGGTTCGCTATGGCTACACCTTC.

The chain employs TRBV3-1 and TRBJ2-2; D not resolved. The germline V gene encodes CDR1 LGHDT and CDR2 YNNKEL (reference sequence). The CDR3 runs 16 residues. Trimming pared 0 bases from V and 4 bases from J, leaving 12 bases between. The CDR3 DNA reads TGTGCCAGCAGCCAAGAGGGCACGTCCCGCACCGGGGAGCTGTTTTTT. The encoded protein is CASSQEGTSRTGELFF.

The J gene is TRBJ2-6, the V gene TRBV24-1; no reliable D call. This CDR3 is built from 13 residues. V lost 4 bases and J 2 bases, leaving 2 bases between the germline ends. Germline CDR1 reads KGHDR; CDR2 reads SFDVKD. The CDR3: CATSEAGANVLTF. The CDR3 bases are TGTGCCACCAGTGAAGCTGGGGCCAACGTCCTGACTTTC.

CDR3 region: CASSLRGQPYEQYF. The CDR3, as DNA: TGTGCCAGCAGTTTAAGAGGACAGCCCTACGAGCAGTACTTC. The chain recombines TRBV27 with TRBJ2-7, with a tentative D call TRBD1 (6 bases). This CDR3 has 14 amino acids. V dropped 2 bases and J dropped 2 bases, with 10 bases sitting between them. Germline V gene data show CDR1 as MNHEY and CDR2 as SMNVEV (reference sequence).

The chain uses TRBV15 and TRBJ2-1, with TRBD1 matching over 10 bases. Germline V gene sequence: CDR1 LNHNV, CDR2 YYDKDF (reference sequence). With 4 bases clipped from V and 10 bases from J, the junction kept 10 bases outside the gene matches. CDR3 length: 15 amino acids. The DNA of the CDR3 is TGTGCCACCAGCACGGACAGGGGGAGTAATGGAGAGCAGTTCTTC. It yields the protein CATSTDRGSNGEQFF.

The chain uses TRBV14 and TRBJ2-3, with D unresolved. The length of the CDR3 is 14 residues. Between the trimmed V and J ends, which lost 1 base and 2 bases, there was a span of 7 bases. Germline CDR1 and CDR2: SGHDN and FVKESK. The CDR3 region is CASSQVGTTDTQYF. CDR3 nucleotide sequence: TGTGCCAGCAGCCAAGTGGGCACCACAGATACGCAGTATTTT.